This entry is about one T cell receptor beta chain. What it binds is not known. This record belongs to a study of radiation and T cells in renal cell carcinoma. Across the whole study: Nephrectomy followed 15 Gy stereotactic body radiation by 4 weeks.

Findings and caveats of the study: From baseline, blood top tumor clonotypes peaked at 2 weeks post-radiation. Without pretreatment biopsies, baseline tumor clonotype presence was undetermined.

Per germline, CDR1 MGHRA and CDR2 YSYEKL. Trimming removed 3 bases at V and 4 bases at J, with 16 bases between. There are 16 residues in the CDR3. Noted time point: blood 2 weeks post-SBRT. Treatment given: 15 Gy SBRT to primary tumor, nephrectomy 4 weeks later. The patient's renal cell carcinoma had clear cell pathology. The data were produced by immunoSEQ multiplex PCR, yet TCRdb's version contains in-frame clones alone and is incomplete. Of 100,000 to 150,000 clones listed, about four fifths are singletons. The sequencing used blood, collected from a patient whose treatment included radiotherapy and nephrectomy. This TCR came from a man over 45 with renal cell carcinoma. V gene TRBV4-1 combines with J gene TRBJ2-1; D not resolved. The CDR3 spells CASSQSYSTTYNEQFF. The CDR3 DNA follows: TGCGCCAGCAGCCAGTCCTACTCAACTACTTACAATGAGCAGTTCTTC.